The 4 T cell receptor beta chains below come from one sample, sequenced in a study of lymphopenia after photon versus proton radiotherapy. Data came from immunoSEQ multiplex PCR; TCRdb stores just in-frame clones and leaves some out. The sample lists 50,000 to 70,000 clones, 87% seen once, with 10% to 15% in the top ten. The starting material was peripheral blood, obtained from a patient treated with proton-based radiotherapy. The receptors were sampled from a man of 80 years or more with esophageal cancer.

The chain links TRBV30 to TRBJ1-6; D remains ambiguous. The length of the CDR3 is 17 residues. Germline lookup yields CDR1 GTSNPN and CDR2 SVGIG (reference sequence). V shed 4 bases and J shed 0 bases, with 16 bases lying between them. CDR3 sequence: CAWTSSTLSSYNSPLHF. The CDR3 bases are TGTGCCTGGACCTCTTCGACCCTGAGCTCCTATAATTCACCCCTCCACTTT.

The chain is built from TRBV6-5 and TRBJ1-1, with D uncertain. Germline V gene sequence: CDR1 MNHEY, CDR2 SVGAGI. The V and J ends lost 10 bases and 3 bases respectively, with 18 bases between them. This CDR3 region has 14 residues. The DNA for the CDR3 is TGTGCCATCGCCAAGTCTCGTACGTACACTGAAGCTTTCTTT. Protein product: CAIAKSRTYTEAFF.

The CDR3 coding sequence is TGTGCCACCAGCCCGCGACTAGCGGGAGCGTTAGATACGCAGTATTTT. Its translation is CATSPRLAGALDTQYF. The chain links TRBV15 to TRBJ2-3; TRBD2 matches 12 bases. The CDR3 sequence is 16 residues long. The germline V gene has CDR1 LNHNV and CDR2 YYDKDF (reference sequence). Trimming removed 5 bases from V and 5 bases from J; junction bases left unmatched: 8.

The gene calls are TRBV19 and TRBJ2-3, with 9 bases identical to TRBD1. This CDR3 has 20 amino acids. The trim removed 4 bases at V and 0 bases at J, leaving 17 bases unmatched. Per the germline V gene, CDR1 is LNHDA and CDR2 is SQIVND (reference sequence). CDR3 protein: CASSSLTHRQGGASTDTQYF. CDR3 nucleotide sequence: TGTGCCAGTAGTAGCCTGACCCACAGACAGGGGGGTGCTAGCACAGATACGCAGTATTTT. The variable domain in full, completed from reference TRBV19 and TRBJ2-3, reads DGGITQSPKYLFRKEGQNVTLSCEQNLNHDAMYWYRQDPGQGLRLIYYSQIVNDFQKGDIAEGYSVSREKKESFPLTVTSAQKNPTAFYLCASSSLTHRQGGASTDTQYFGPGTRLTVL.